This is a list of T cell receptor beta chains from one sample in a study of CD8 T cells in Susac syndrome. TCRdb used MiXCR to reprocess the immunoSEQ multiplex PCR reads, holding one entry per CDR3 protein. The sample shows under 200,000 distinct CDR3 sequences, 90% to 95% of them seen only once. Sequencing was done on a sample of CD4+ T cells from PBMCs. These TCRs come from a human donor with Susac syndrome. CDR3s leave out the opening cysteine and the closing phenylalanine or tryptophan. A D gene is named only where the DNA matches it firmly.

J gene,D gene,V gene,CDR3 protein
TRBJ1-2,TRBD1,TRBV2,ASSPQGAEGGYT
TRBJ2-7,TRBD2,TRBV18,ASSPLREGYEQY
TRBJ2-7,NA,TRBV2,ASRDYEQY
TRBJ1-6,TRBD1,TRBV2,ASSARWDSESSPLH
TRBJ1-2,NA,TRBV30,AWSRLEGTYGYT
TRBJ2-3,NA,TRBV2,ASSAVLGTDTQY
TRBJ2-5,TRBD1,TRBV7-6,ASSIQGAWETQY
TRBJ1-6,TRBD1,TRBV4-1,ASSQEIVPGQGAYNSPLH
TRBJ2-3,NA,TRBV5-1,ASSLGSHSTDTQY
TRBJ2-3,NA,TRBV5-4,ASSLVGSTDTQY
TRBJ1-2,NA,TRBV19,ASSKDGDFYGYT
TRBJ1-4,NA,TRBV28,ASSARPSTNEKLF
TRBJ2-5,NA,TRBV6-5,ASSYSTNPKETQY
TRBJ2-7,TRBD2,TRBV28,ASSFPGLAGSYEQY
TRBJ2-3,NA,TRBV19,ASNPGHSRTDTQY
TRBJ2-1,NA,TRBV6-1,ASRSTQDSPNNEQF
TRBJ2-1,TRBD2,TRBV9,ASSGGRTSGLLNEQF
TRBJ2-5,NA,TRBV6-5,ASSLGPPQETQY
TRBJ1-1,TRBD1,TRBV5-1,ASSFRGAGGEAF
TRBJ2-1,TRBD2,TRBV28,ASSTPLGLAGDEQF